The 18 T cell receptor beta chains given below trace back to one sample, sequenced in a study of T cells in Graves' hyperthyroidism and ophthalmopathy. The investigators amplified TCR beta CDR3 regions from RNA transcripts. An initial round of RT-PCR targeting the TCR CDR3 relied on the HTBI primer set. TCRdb re-called the multiplex PCR reads with MiXCR, one entry per CDR3 protein. Among approximately 490,000 distinct CDR3 sequences listed, about 22% were seen once. The specimen sequenced was blood. The source is a woman in her 70s with Graves' ophthalmopathy.

This clonotype was counted between two and nine times. The rearrangement joins TRBV3-1 to TRBJ1-2; D remains unclear. The V end was cut by 1 base, the J end by 5 bases, with 8 bases between. Germline assignment: CDR1 LGHDT and CDR2 YNNKEL (reference sequence). CDR3 length: 13 amino acids. DNA of the CDR3: TGTGCCAGCAGCCAAGGAGGCCTTTATGGCTACACCTTC. Translation: CASSQGGLYGYTF.

The V gene is TRBV4-2, the J gene TRBJ2-2; no definite D call. Trimming pared 1 base from V and 2 bases from J, leaving 5 bases between. CDR1 is LGHNA, CDR2 YNFKEQ, per germline. The CDR3 covers 14 residues. CDR3 in amino acids: CASSQVANTGELFF. DNA of the CDR3: TGTGCCAGCAGCCAAGTCGCTAACACCGGGGAGCTGTTTTTT.

This clonotype has ten or more counts. V and J are TRBV3-1 and TRBJ2-7, with D uncertain. Germline CDR1 and CDR2: LGHDT and YNNKEL (reference sequence). Trimming pared 0 bases from V and 4 bases from J, leaving 10 bases between. The CDR3 consists of 14 residues. Here the CDR3 DNA reads TGTGCCAGCAGCCAAGATCTAGTATCTTACGAGCAGTACTTC. Protein sequence: CASSQDLVSYEQYF.

This clonotype has at least ten counts. The CDR3 DNA reads as TGTGCCAGCAGTGCGACGGAGAACACTGAAGCTTTCTTT. It translates to CASSATENTEAFF. This chain uses TRBV2 with TRBJ1-1; D gene ambiguous. Germline assignment: CDR1 SNHLY and CDR2 FYNNEI. The CDR3 has 13 amino acids. Trimming left V 4 bases short and J 1 base short, with 7 bases between.

This clonotype was counted only a few times. The V and J genes are TRBV6-1 and TRBJ2-1; 10 bases fit TRBD2. Per germline, CDR1 MNHNS and CDR2 SASEGT. With 3 bases clipped from V and 10 bases from J, the junction kept 21 bases outside the gene matches. The length of the CDR3 is 19 residues. For the CDR3, the DNA is TGTGCCAGCAGTGAGCCTAACCTAGCGGGAGTCCATAAGAGGAGGGAGCAGTTCTTC. Translating it yields CASSEPNLAGVHKRREQFF.

The genes are TRBV6-5 and TRBJ2-7; 7 bases agree with TRBD2. The CDR3 spans 14 residues. V dropped 7 bases and J dropped 3; count of bases not matched to a gene: 9. CDR1 and CDR2 from the germline V gene are MNHEY and SVGAGI. The CDR3 bases are TGTGCCAGCAAGGAGGGCGGGAGTTTCTACGAGCAGTACTTC. This encodes CASKEGGSFYEQYF.

In this sample, this clonotype turned up many times. J is TRBJ1-2 and V is TRBV7-2; 11 nucleotides agree with TRBD1. CDR3 size: 14 residues. Per the germline V gene, CDR1 is SGHTA and CDR2 is FQGNSA. With V trimmed by 4 bases and J by 3 bases, 1 base remained unmatched. In nucleotides, the CDR3 is TGTGCCAGCAGCTCGGGACAGGGGGACTATGGCTACACCTTC. This encodes CASSSGQGDYGYTF.

The chain recombines TRBV6-1 with TRBJ2-2; possible D gene TRBD2, 6 bases. Germline loops: CDR1 MNHNS, CDR2 SASEGT. This CDR3 spans 17 amino acids. The V and J ends lost 2 bases and 0 bases respectively, with 13 bases between them. The CDR3 DNA reads as TGTGCCAGCAGTGAAAAGGCTAGCGCGACGAACACCGGGGAGCTGTTTTTT. Its translation: CASSEKASATNTGELFF.

The chain joins TRBV6-5 to TRBJ1-5, with a possible D match to TRBD1 (6 bases). The CDR3 runs 14 residues. Trimming pared 0 bases from V and 6 bases from J, leaving 9 bases between. From germline, CDR1 is MNHEY and CDR2 SVGAGI. CDR3 bases: TGTGCCAGCAGTTACTCGGGCAGGGGTCAGCCCCAGCATTTT. Its translation: CASSYSGRGQPQHF.

This sequence joins TRBV5-4 and TRBJ2-3, with D perhaps TRBD1 or TRBD2 (5 bases each). This CDR3 has 15 amino acids. V gave up 2 bases and J gave up 1 base, with 11 bases separating them. Germline-derived CDR1 and CDR2 are SGHNT and YYREEE (reference sequence). CDR3 residues: CASSFGGSGTDTQYF. CDR3 nucleotides: TGTGCCAGCAGCTTTGGGGGTTCGGGCACAGATACGCAGTATTTT.

The CDR3 DNA follows: TGTGCCAGCAGAGTTACTCATATTGGGACAGCAGATTCACCCCTCCACTTT. It specifies CASRVTHIGTADSPLHF. The rearrangement joins TRBV6-1 to TRBJ1-6; TRBD1 aligns across 7 bases. The J segment lost 8 bases and the V segment lost 6 bases, leaving 16 bases of the junction unmatched. The V gene's germline CDR1 is MNHNS and CDR2 SASEGT. This CDR3 region has 17 residues.

This clonotype has just a few counts. The gene calls are TRBV7-9 and TRBJ2-1, with D tentatively TRBD1 (5 bases). The germline gives CDR1 SEHNR, CDR2 FQNEAQ (reference sequence). V lost 2 bases and J 0 bases, leaving 17 bases between the germline ends. The CDR3 spans 18 residues. The CDR3 DNA reads TGTGCCAGCAGCTTAAAGGGGTATTGGGTGAGCTCCTACAATGAGCAGTTCTTC. Translation: CASSLKGYWVSSYNEQFF.

V is TRBV12-3 or TRBV12-4 and J is TRBJ2-1, with 10 nucleotides matching TRBD2. This CDR3 is built from 18 residues. The J segment lost 1 base and the V segment lost 1 base, leaving 7 bases of the junction unmatched. The DNA of the CDR3 is TGTGCCAGCAGTTTAGGGGCTAGCGGGAGACTTTCCTACAATGAGCAGTTCTTC. The encoded protein is CASSLGASGRLSYNEQFF.

This chain joins TRBV4-3 and TRBJ1-1; no reliable D call. The V end was cut by 0 bases, the J end by 4 bases, with 12 bases between. This CDR3 region has 15 residues. Germline V CDR1 and CDR2: LGHNA, YSLEER. CDR3 nucleotides: TGCGCCAGCAGCCAAGACAGACTGAGGGTCACTGAAGCTTTCTTT. Amino acids: CASSQDRLRVTEAFF.

The rearrangement joins TRBV3-1 to TRBJ2-1; 8 bases fit TRBD2. V lost 4 bases to trimming and J lost 3 bases; unmatched junction nucleotides: 8. CDR1 LGHDT and CDR2 YNNKEL come from the germline V gene (reference sequence). CDR3 length equals 16 residues. The CDR3 spells CASSPTGSGVYNEQFF. CDR3 DNA sequence: TGTGCCAGCAGCCCAACTGGTAGCGGGGTCTACAATGAGCAGTTCTTC.

This clonotype has just one count. This chain connects TRBV6-5 to TRBJ2-5; 9 positions agree with TRBD1. V lost 4 bases and J lost 5; bases outside the gene matches: 11. Germline V CDR1 and CDR2: MNHEY, SVGAGI. This CDR3 contains 16 residues. The CDR3 here is CASSLNRDRVPETQYF. For the CDR3, the DNA is TGTGCCAGCAGTTTAAACCGGGACAGGGTCCCGGAGACCCAGTACTTC.

The chain employs TRBV7-9 and TRBJ2-3, with TRBD2 identical over 10 bases. Germline-derived CDR1 and CDR2 are SEHNR and FQNEAQ (reference sequence). The CDR3 length is 17 residues. V was clipped by 6 bases and J by 1 base; unmatched bases: 10. The CDR3 bases are TGTGCCAGCAGACTCCCTTTAGCGGGGGGTGGCACAGATACGCAGTATTTT. Translating it yields CASRLPLAGGGTDTQYF. The variable domain in full, completed from reference TRBV7-9 and TRBJ2-3, reads DTGVSQNPRHKITKRGQNVTFRCDPISEHNRLYWYRQTLGQGPEFLTYFQNEAQLEKSRLLSDRFSAERPKGSFSTLEIQRTEQGDSAMYLCASRLPLAGGGTDTQYFGPGTRLTVL.

The J gene is TRBJ2-3, the V gene TRBV18; 8 bases are a match to TRBD2. CDR1 KGHSH and CDR2 LQKENI come from the germline V gene. Trimming removed 6 bases from V and 0 bases from J; junction bases left unmatched: 8. The CDR3 sequence is 16 residues long. CDR3 nucleotide sequence: TGTGCCAGCTCCCCCGGAGCGGGAGCTAGCACAGATACGCAGTATTTT. This translates into CASSPGAGASTDTQYF.